The rows below give T cell receptor beta chains drawn from one sample of a study of control samples from healthy donors and cancer patients. Here immunoSEQ multiplex PCR was the method, and the copy in TCRdb shows in-frame clones only, minus some. The data hold 150,000 to 200,000 clones, with 88% observed a single time. The source material was blood. The receptors come from a woman aged 25 to 39 in good health. Each CDR3 is given with its conserved first and last residue. A D gene is named only where the DNA matches it firmly. The size of a clone is reported for some rows only, either as once, few or many, or as a class for expanded clones.

.	TRBV19	.	TRBJ1-4	TGTGCCAGTAGTATGTTTCACGGAGGAGGAGAAAAACTGTTTTTT	CASSMFHGGGEKLFF
medium-sized	TRBV7-2	.	TRBJ1-5	TGTGCCAGCAGCTTAGGACTCAATCAGCCCCAGCATTTT	CASSLGLNQPQHF
once	TRBV19	.	TRBJ2-2	TGTGCCGTTAGACAGACATACACCTCGAACACCGGGGAGCTGTTTTTT	CAVRQTYTSNTGELFF
few	TRBV6-1	.	TRBJ1-2	TGTGCCACCAGTGAGGGTTTTGGCTACACCTTC	CATSEGFGYTF
.	TRBV30	TRBD1	TRBJ1-2	TGTGCCTGGAGTGTCATGATAGCTCCGGGGACAGGCACCTATGGCTACACCTTC	CAWSVMIAPGTGTYGYTF
.	TRBV2	.	TRBJ1-2	TGTGCCAGCAGTGAGGTCCCAGCCGGCTACACCTTC	CASSEVPAGYTF
.	TRBV27	.	TRBJ1-5	TGTGCCAGCAGTACCGACAGATATCAGCCCCAGCATTTT	CASSTDRYQPQHF
.	TRBV6-1	TRBD2	TRBJ2-1	TGTGCCAGCAGTGAATATAGCGGGGGGGCCCGCAATGAGCAGTTCTTC	CASSEYSGGARNEQFF
few	TRBV7-9	.	TRBJ1-2	TGTGCCAGCAGCTTAAAAGGGTTGGACTATGGCTACACCTTC	CASSLKGLDYGYTF
once	TRBV5-5	TRBD2	TRBJ2-7	TGTGCCAGCAGCTTGAGCGGGACGGACTCCTACGAGCAGTACTTC	CASSLSGTDSYEQYF
.	TRBV7-9	.	TRBJ1-2	TGTGCCAGCAGCCCGGGTCGCCCAGCTGGCTACACCTTC	CASSPGRPAGYTF
.	TRBV3-1/TRBV3-2	.	TRBJ1-1	TGTGCCAGCAGCCAAGGGCAGGGCTTGACTGAAGCTTTCTTT	CASSQGQGLTEAFF
.	TRBV11-2	.	TRBJ1-1	TGTGCCAGCAGCTTAGACAGAAGAATAAATAGGATGAACACTGAAGCTTTCTTT	CASSLDRRINRMNTEAFF
.	TRBV6-5	TRBD2	TRBJ2-1	TGTGCCAGCAGCGTCCTAGCGGGAGCCCACAATGAGCAGTTCTTC	CASSVLAGAHNEQFF
.	TRBV15	.	TRBJ2-3	TGTGCCACCAGCAGAGTGGGGGGCAGGTCAAGCACAGATACGCAGTATTTT	CATSRVGGRSSTDTQYF
once	TRBV29-1	TRBD1	TRBJ2-7	TGCAGCGTCCGGGACAGGGCGAGCGACGAGCAGTACTTC	CSVRDRASDEQYF
.	TRBV11-3	.	TRBJ2-1	TGTGCCAGCAGCTTAAGCTCCTACAATGAGCAGTTCTTC	CASSLSSYNEQFF
.	TRBV18	.	TRBJ1-2	TGTGCCAGCTCACCACCTCCCCAGATGCACGGGGGCTACACCTTC	CASSPPPQMHGGYTF
.	TRBV30	.	TRBJ1-4	TGTGCCTGGAGTACCGACCTGGGGCAGGATGAAAAACTGTTTTTT	CAWSTDLGQDEKLFF
.	TRBV29-1	.	TRBJ1-1	TGCAGCGTTGATGATTACGAGGACACTGAAGCTTTCTTT	CSVDDYEDTEAFF
.	TRBV9	.	TRBJ1-4	TGTGCCAGCAGCCCTAGTCCTGCAACTAATGAAAAACTGTTTTTT	CASSPSPATNEKLFF
few	TRBV7-8	.	TRBJ1-5	TGTGCCAGCAGCTTAGGGATAATCAGGGATTCGGGCAATCAGCCCCAGCATTTT	CASSLGIIRDSGNQPQHF
once	TRBV28	TRBD1	TRBJ2-7	TGTGCCAGCGGAACAGGGGATGAGCAGTACTTC	CASGTGDEQYF
.	TRBV3-1/TRBV3-2	.	TRBJ1-4	TGTGCCAGCAGCCAGAGGGGTTACCGAAATGAAAAACTGTTTTTT	CASSQRGYRNEKLFF
.	TRBV5-1	.	TRBJ2-1	TGCGCCAGCAGCCCGGACAGCCGAGACCAGTTCTTC	CASSPDSRDQFF
.	TRBV18	.	TRBJ1-6	TGTGCCAGCTCACCACAGGACAGCCTTACCGCCCTCCACTTT	CASSPQDSLTALHF
.	TRBV15	.	TRBJ2-5	TGTGCCACCAGCAGAGGCTTGGCAGACCAAGAGACCCAGTACTTC	CATSRGLADQETQYF
.	TRBV5-4	TRBD1	TRBJ2-6	TGTGCCAGCAGCGCCCGGACAGGAATTAGCTCTGGGGCCAACGTCCTGACTTTC	CASSARTGISSGANVLTF
.	TRBV18	.	TRBJ1-2	TGTGCCAGCTCCCCAGGACTTTCTACGGAAGGCTACACCTTC	CASSPGLSTEGYTF
few	TRBV5-1	.	TRBJ2-7	TGCGCCAGCAGCTGGTCGGAGAGCTCCTACGAGCAGTACTTC	CASSWSESSYEQYF
.	TRBV14	.	TRBJ2-1	TGTGCCAGCAGCCAAGAGGCCAGTCCTAAGGGTGAGCAGTTCTTC	CASSQEASPKGEQFF
.	TRBV5-4	TRBD2	TRBJ2-3	TGTGCCAGCAGCTTGGGCGGGGGGGCCGTAGATACGCAGTATTTT	CASSLGGGAVDTQYF
.	TRBV4-2	.	TRBJ1-5	TGTGCCAGCAGCCAAGATTCTGTCCAACTCAGCAATCAGCCCCAGCATTTT	CASSQDSVQLSNQPQHF
.	TRBV30	.	TRBJ2-5	TGTGCCTGGTTTTTCTGGGGAGCAGGGGGGATAGAGACCCAGTACTTC	CAWFFWGAGGIETQYF
.	TRBV7-9	TRBD2	TRBJ2-5	TGTGCCAGCAGCTACGAAGCGGGGCGGGAGACCCAGTACTTC	CASSYEAGRETQYF
.	TRBV6-5	TRBD1	TRBJ1-2	TGTGCCAGCAGTTACTCGATAGGACAGGGCGTCTATGGCTACACCTTC	CASSYSIGQGVYGYTF
.	TRBV3-1/TRBV3-2	TRBD2	TRBJ2-2	TGTGCCAGCAGCCAAGTAAGGACGGGAGGGACCGGGGAGCTGTTTTTT	CASSQVRTGGTGELFF
.	TRBV27	.	TRBJ1-1	TGTGCCAGCAGTTTGTTAGGGGCCGTTGAAGCTTTCTTT	CASSLLGAVEAFF
.	TRBV28	.	TRBJ1-2	TGTGCCAGCAGTTCGTATTATGGCTACACCTTC	CASSSYYGYTF
.	TRBV7-6	.	TRBJ1-1	TGTGCCAGCAGCTTAGCCATTGCGAGCCGACAACAAACGGTGAACACTGAAGCTTTCTTT	CASSLAIASRQQTVNTEAFF
.	TRBV27	TRBD1	TRBJ1-4	TGTGCCAGCAGTCTAGACAGGGGTACTAATGAAAAACTGTTTTTT	CASSLDRGTNEKLFF
.	TRBV30	TRBD1	TRBJ2-3	TGTGGTATCCGGACAGGGCGCACAGATACGCAGTATTTT	CGIRTGRTDTQYF
.	TRBV19	.	TRBJ1-3	TGTGCCAGTATGGACCCAGGACGATCTGGAAACACCATATATTTT	CASMDPGRSGNTIYF
once	TRBV11-2	TRBD1	TRBJ1-2	TGTGCCAGCAGCCCAGGACAGGGCAGTTGGTATGGCTACACCTTC	CASSPGQGSWYGYTF
once	TRBV28	TRBD2	TRBJ2-7	TGTGCCAGCAGTTTATTACCTAGCGGGAGGTACGAGCAGTACTTC	CASSLLPSGRYEQYF